The 26 T cell receptor beta chains given below trace back to one sample, sequenced in a study of memory CD4+ T cells and cytomegalovirus serostatus. The sort gate was single viable CD3+CD4+CD8-CD45RO+ cells for memory CD4+ T cells. Clones were read by immunoSEQ multiplex PCR, and TCRdb kept only the in-frame ones, dropping some. The sample carries about 58,000 clones, roughly 84% recorded once. The material sequenced was memory CD4+ T cells from blood. These TCRs come from an adult in good health and CMV-seronegative. Some clones in this sample may be carry-over from other donors' samples.

The chain employs TRBV5-1 and TRBJ2-2, with D tentatively TRBD2 (5 bases). CDR1 is SGHRS, CDR2 YFSETQ, per germline. The CDR3 is 12 amino acids. V gave up 3 bases and J gave up 6 bases, with 6 bases separating them. The CDR3 DNA reads TGCGCCAGCAGCTGGGGAGCCGGGGAGCTGTTTTTT. Protein sequence: CASSWGAGELFF.

The chain combines TRBV11-1 with TRBJ1-1; TRBD1 is a possible D gene (6 bases). Trimming removed 1 base from V and 9 bases from J, with 15 bases in between. Germline V gives CDR1 SGHAT, CDR2 FQDESV (reference sequence). There are 14 residues in the CDR3. The CDR3 reads CASSLGDTRRQAFF. The CDR3 DNA sequence: TGTGCCAGCAGCTTAGGGGACACCCGTAGGCAAGCTTTCTTT.

The chain is built from TRBV6-1 and TRBJ2-5, with 7 bases that match TRBD2. The germline CDR1 and CDR2 sequences are MNHNS and SASEGT. Trimming cost V 6 bases and J 4 bases; bases outside gene matches: 11. CDR3 length: 15 amino acids. CDR3 protein: CASRDFGGRRETQYF. Here the CDR3 DNA reads TGTGCCAGCAGAGATTTTGGCGGGAGACGAGAGACCCAGTACTTC.

The V and J genes are TRBV10-3 and TRBJ2-5; 7 bases line up with TRBD2. There are 14 residues in the CDR3. The junction had 6 bases not matched to a gene; V was cut back by 4 bases and J by 4 bases. Germline V gene data show CDR1 as ENHRY and CDR2 as SYGVKD. The CDR3 here is CAISAQRDVETQYF. DNA for the CDR3: TGTGCCATCAGTGCTCAGCGGGATGTAGAGACCCAGTACTTC.

V usage is TRBV6-1 and J usage is TRBJ1-4, with a weak D call TRBD1 (5 bases). The length of the CDR3 is 15 residues. V was cut by 8 bases and J by 2 bases, with 15 bases left in between. From germline, CDR1 is MNHNS and CDR2 SASEGT. The CDR3 spells CASEVGGTTNEKLFF. As DNA, the CDR3 is TGTGCCAGCGAGGTTGGGGGGACCACTAATGAAAAACTGTTTTTT.

The chain combines TRBV27 with TRBJ1-2; 12 bases are shared with TRBD1. The junction had 9 bases not matched to a gene; V was cut back by 4 bases and J by 9 bases. The CDR3 has 15 amino acids. The germline CDR1 and CDR2 sequences are MNHEY and SMNVEV (reference sequence). CDR3 region: CASSSAGTGGLSYTF. CDR3 nucleotide sequence: TGTGCCAGCAGTTCAGCCGGGACAGGGGGCCTGAGCTACACCTTC.

This chain connects TRBV7-2 to TRBJ2-7, with TRBD2 matching 12 bases. Germline CDR1 SGHTA, CDR2 FQGNSA. The CDR3 extends over 16 amino acids. V was clipped by 1 base and J by 3 bases; unmatched bases: 4. The CDR3 spells CASSLGRLAGDYEQYF. The CDR3 bases are TGTGCCAGCAGCTTAGGTCGACTAGCGGGAGACTACGAGCAGTACTTC.

The V call is TRBV23-1, the J call TRBJ2-3, with 11 bases identical to TRBD2. TRBV23-1 is assigned to the ORF class and has an uncertain function. CDR3 length: 18 residues. Trimming removed 3 bases from V and 4 bases from J; junction bases left unmatched: 12. This CDR3 reads CASSHPGTSGSRADTQYF. CDR3 nucleotide sequence: TGCGCCAGCAGTCACCCCGGAACTAGCGGGAGCAGAGCAGATACGCAGTATTTT.

This clone was observed once. This sequence joins TRBV5-1 and TRBJ2-1; D perhaps matches TRBD2 (5 bases). The V gene lost 2 bases and the J gene lost 5 bases, with 8 bases spanning the gap. The germline CDR1 and CDR2 sequences are SGHRS and YFSETQ. This CDR3 region has 13 residues. The CDR3 loop reads CASSFRGDNEQFF. CDR3 coding DNA: TGCGCCAGCAGCTTTCGGGGAGACAATGAGCAGTTCTTC. The entire variable domain, with the rest obtained from reference TRBV5-1 and TRBJ2-1, is as follows: KAGVTQTPRYLIKTRGQQVTLSCSPISGHRSVSWYQQTPGQGLQFLFEYFSETQRNKGNFPGRFSGRQFSNSRSEMNVSTLELGDSALYLCASSFRGDNEQFFGPGTRLTVL.

This sequence joins TRBV7-2 and TRBJ1-1, with 8 bases fitting TRBD1. Germline CDR1 reads SGHTA; CDR2 reads FQGNSA. The CDR3 sequence is 13 residues long. After removal of 5 bases from V and 3 bases from J, the junction contained 2 bases not matched to a gene. The CDR3: CASSVDRDTEAFF. CDR3 DNA sequence: TGTGCCAGCAGCGTGGACAGGGACACTGAAGCTTTCTTT.

The gene calls are TRBV6-5 and TRBJ2-1, with TRBD1 identical over 9 bases. The CDR3 is 15 amino acids. V shed 5 bases, J shed 9 bases, and the junction held 11 bases outside the gene matches. CDR1 and CDR2 (germline): MNHEY, SVGAGI. CDR3: CASSPYPGQGGEQFF. The CDR3 DNA follows: TGTGCCAGCAGTCCCTACCCGGGACAGGGCGGTGAGCAGTTCTTC.

The V and J genes are TRBV4-1 and TRBJ1-2; TRBD1 matches at 12 bases. The CDR3 covers 16 residues. Trimming took 3 bases from V and 8 from J; bases not matched to a gene: 10. CDR1 is MGHRA and CDR2 is YSYEKL in the germline V gene. CDR3 sequence reads: CASSQGGQGAVGGYTF. CDR3 coding DNA: TGCGCCAGCAGCCAGGGGGGACAGGGGGCGGTAGGCGGCTACACCTTC.

The chain uses TRBV2 and TRBJ1-1; D perhaps matches TRBD1 (6 bases). Trimming took 3 bases from V and 5 from J, leaving 13 bases between them. Germline CDR1 SNHLY, CDR2 FYNNEI. The CDR3 is 14 amino acids. The CDR3 DNA sequence: TGTGCCAGCAGTGATGCGGGGGCTAAAACTGAAGCTTTCTTT. Its translation is CASSDAGAKTEAFF.

The chain recombines TRBV4-1 with TRBJ2-3; D is unresolved. Germline CDR1 is MGHRA and CDR2 is YSYEKL. V lost 2 bases, J lost 0 bases, and 6 bases lay in between. The CDR3 has 14 amino acids. CDR3: CASSQSVSTDTQYF. The CDR3 DNA is TGCGCCAGCAGCCAATCAGTGAGCACAGATACGCAGTATTTT.

This clone appeared a few times. This sequence joins TRBV10-3 and TRBJ1-5, with D hard to call. This CDR3 contains 14 residues. Germline loops: CDR1 ENHRY, CDR2 SYGVKD. V gave up 2 bases and J gave up 7 bases, with 12 bases separating them. The CDR3 DNA sequence: TGTGCCATCAGTGAGGAGCCCGAGGGCCAGCCCCAGCATTTT. Protein product: CAISEEPEGQPQHF.

This sequence joins TRBV7-2 and TRBJ1-5; no reliable D call. The CDR3 consists of 14 residues. Trimming removed 1 base at V and 1 base at J, with 5 bases between. Germline CDR1 and CDR2: SGHTA and FQGNSA. CDR3 sequence reads: CASSLGRSNQPQHF. In nucleotides, the CDR3 is TGTGCCAGCAGCTTAGGCAGAAGCAATCAGCCCCAGCATTTT.

This clone was recorded only once. The rearrangement joins TRBV7-2 to TRBJ1-2, with TRBD1 matching 10 bases. The CDR3 has 17 amino acids. The V gene end was trimmed by 0 bases and the J gene end by 7 bases; junction bases not matched to a gene: 11. Germline assignment: CDR1 SGHTA and CDR2 FQGNSA. This CDR3 is CASSLASRTGGAGGYTF. CDR3 coding DNA: TGTGCCAGCAGCTTAGCGTCTCGGACAGGGGGGGCGGGTGGCTACACCTTC.

This clone was seen only once. This rearrangement joins TRBV5-1 to TRBJ1-4; 7 bases fit TRBD1. The CDR3 contains 14 residues. V trimming: 0 bases; J trimming: 5 bases; junction bases outside the gene matches: 1. The germline V gene has CDR1 SGHRS and CDR2 YFSETQ. In nucleotides, the CDR3 is TGCGCCAGCAGCTTGGCGACAGGGAATGAAAAACTGTTTTTT. It is translated as CASSLATGNEKLFF.

The J gene is TRBJ2-7, the V gene TRBV21-1; TRBD2, the D gene given by the table, was not confirmed from the DNA. TRBV21-1 is a pseudogene. This CDR3 comprises 16 residues. CDR3 loop: CASSPGGAVTSYEQYF. The CDR3 DNA is TGTGCCAGCAGCCCCGGCGGCGCGGTAACCTCCTACGAGCAGTACTTC.

The chain uses TRBV7-2 and TRBJ2-7; no reliable D call. The CDR3 has 14 amino acids. Germline CDR1 is SGHTA and CDR2 is FQGNSA. Trimming removed 8 bases at V and 0 bases at J, with 14 bases between. CDR3 protein: CASDRDSSSYEQYF. The CDR3 coding sequence is TGTGCCAGCGACCGTGACTCGAGCTCCTACGAGCAGTACTTC.

The sample holds one count of this clone. The rearrangement uses TRBV30 and TRBJ1-4; D is ambiguous. The germline V gene encodes CDR1 GTSNPN and CDR2 SVGIG (reference sequence). The CDR3 is made up of 12 amino acids. V was trimmed by 2 bases and J by 6 bases, leaving 7 bases between them. The CDR3 loop reads CAWSRVYEKLFF. In DNA, the CDR3 is TGTGCCTGGAGTAGGGTGTATGAAAAACTGTTTTTT.

This clone has more than one count but fewer than ten. The rearrangement joins TRBV7-8 to TRBJ1-5; D call uncertain. Germline CDR1 and CDR2: SGHVS and FQNEAQ. Trimming stripped 3 bases from V and 5 bases from J, with 8 bases between. The CDR3 is 13 amino acids. In DNA, the CDR3 is TGTGCCAGCAGCTTCCAAGAAGATCAGCCCCAGCATTTT. This sequence encodes CASSFQEDQPQHF.

The chain joins TRBV10-2 to TRBJ1-1; D gene uncertain. The CDR3 loop spans 13 amino acids. Trimming pared 4 bases from V and 6 bases from J, leaving 12 bases between. The germline V gene has CDR1 WSHSY and CDR2 SAAADI. CDR3 nucleotides: TGCGCCAGCAGTGGTGGGGAGGGCGCTGAAGCTTTCTTT. Amino acids: CASSGGEGAEAFF.

The chain uses TRBV2 and TRBJ2-2; no firm D call. Trimming took off 6 bases at V and 4 bases at J, with 12 bases between the two ends. Germline CDR1 SNHLY, CDR2 FYNNEI. The CDR3 extends over 14 amino acids. CDR3 loop: CASSLILGTGELFF. The CDR3 region has the DNA TGTGCCAGCAGCCTGATCTTGGGCACCGGGGAGCTGTTTTTT. Full variable domain (outside the CDR3, taken from reference TRBV2 and TRBJ2-2): EPEVTQTPSHQVTQMGQEVILRCVPISNHLYFYWYRQILGQKVEFLVSFYNNEISEKSEIFDDQFSVERPDGSNFTLKIRSTKLEDSAMYFCASSLILGTGELFFGEGSRLTVL.

V is TRBV29-1 and J is TRBJ1-1; no clear D gene. Trimming took off 4 bases at V and 11 bases at J, with 14 bases between the two ends. CDR3 length: 11 residues. Per germline, CDR1 SQVTM and CDR2 ANQGSEA. In DNA, the CDR3 is TGCAGCGTTGCCTCCACCTCGGAGGCTTTCTTT. Translated, it gives CSVASTSEAFF.

The rearrangement uses TRBV27 and TRBJ2-5, with D possibly being TRBD1 (6 bases). The CDR3 is 15 residues long. Germline V lookup: CDR1 MNHEY, CDR2 SMNVEV (reference sequence). Trimming took off 5 bases at V and 2 bases at J, with 15 bases between the two ends. The CDR3 loop reads CASSPGTGRQETQYF. The DNA for the CDR3 is TGTGCCAGCAGTCCCGGTACAGGGCGGCAAGAGACCCAGTACTTC.